These 7 T cell receptor beta chains share one sample of origin, sequenced in a study of T cell therapy after organ transplantation. Sequencing used immunoSEQ multiplex PCR; TCRdb keeps in-frame clones, though not all of them. The data show tens of thousands of clones, about 94% seen once. What these receptors recognize is not known. Sequenced material: CD8+ T cells from blood, taken before autologous CMV-specific T cell therapy. The source is a human patient who had received a solid organ transplant and had CMV disease.

This chain joins TRBV6-6 and TRBJ2-7; the match to TRBD1 covers 9 bases. This CDR3 is 14 amino acids long. Germline loops: CDR1 MNHNY, CDR2 SVGAGI (reference sequence). V dropped 0 bases and J dropped 3; count of bases not matched to a gene: 0. CDR3 sequence: CASSYSTGGYEQYF. CDR3 DNA sequence: TGTGCCAGCAGTTACTCGACAGGGGGCTACGAGCAGTACTTC.

The J gene is TRBJ2-1, the V gene TRBV7-2; D uncertain. Germline V gives CDR1 SGHTA, CDR2 FQGNSA. V lost 1 base and J lost 0, with 7 bases in between. There are 15 residues in the CDR3. DNA for the CDR3: TGTGCCAGCAGCTTAGAGTATAGCTCCTACAATGAGCAGTTCTTC. This gives the protein CASSLEYSSYNEQFF.

V usage is TRBV6-5 and J usage is TRBJ1-1; D remains ambiguous. Germline V CDR1 and CDR2: MNHEY, SVGAGI. The CDR3 consists of 14 residues. Trimming cost V 8 bases and J 0 bases, with 13 bases left between them. This CDR3 is CASSFPGMNTEAFF. Written as DNA, the CDR3 is TGTGCCAGCTCTTTTCCAGGCATGAACACTGAAGCTTTCTTT.

V is TRBV27 and J is TRBJ2-1; no clear D. Germline V gene lookup returns CDR1 MNHEY and CDR2 SMNVEV (reference sequence). The CDR3 is 12 residues long. V was shortened by 5 bases and J by 5 bases, with 7 bases between the two germline ends. CDR3 coding DNA: TGTGCCAGCAGTCGCCCCGACAATGAGCAGTTCTTC. The encoded protein is CASSRPDNEQFF.

The J gene is TRBJ2-7, the V gene TRBV11-2, with D perhaps given as TRBD1 or TRBD2 (5 bases each). Per germline, CDR1 SGHAT and CDR2 FQNNGV. With 3 bases removed from V and 6 bases from J, the gap between germline ends came to 15 bases. The CDR3 totals 14 residues. Here the CDR3 reads CASSFPGQGREQYF. The CDR3, as DNA: TGTGCCAGCAGCTTCCCCGGGCAGGGACGCGAGCAGTACTTC.

The J gene is TRBJ1-3, the V gene TRBV7-9; TRBD1 is a possible D gene (5 bases). Trimming removed 10 bases at V and 0 bases at J, with 22 bases between. The CDR3 consists of 17 residues. Germline V gives CDR1 SEHNR, CDR2 FQNEAQ (reference sequence). CDR3 sequence: CANDGAVNPISGNTIYF. In DNA form, the CDR3 reads TGTGCCAACGACGGGGCGGTAAACCCGATCTCTGGAAACACCATATATTTT.

The chain is built from TRBV7-9 and TRBJ2-5; perhaps D is TRBD1 or TRBD2 (5 bases each). The CDR3 spans 15 residues. The germline V gene encodes CDR1 SEHNR and CDR2 FQNEAQ (reference sequence). Trimming removed 0 bases from V and 5 bases from J, with 13 bases in between. The CDR3 loop is CASSLARVGVETQYF. DNA for the CDR3: TGTGCCAGCAGCTTAGCTCGGGTGGGGGTGGAGACCCAGTACTTC.